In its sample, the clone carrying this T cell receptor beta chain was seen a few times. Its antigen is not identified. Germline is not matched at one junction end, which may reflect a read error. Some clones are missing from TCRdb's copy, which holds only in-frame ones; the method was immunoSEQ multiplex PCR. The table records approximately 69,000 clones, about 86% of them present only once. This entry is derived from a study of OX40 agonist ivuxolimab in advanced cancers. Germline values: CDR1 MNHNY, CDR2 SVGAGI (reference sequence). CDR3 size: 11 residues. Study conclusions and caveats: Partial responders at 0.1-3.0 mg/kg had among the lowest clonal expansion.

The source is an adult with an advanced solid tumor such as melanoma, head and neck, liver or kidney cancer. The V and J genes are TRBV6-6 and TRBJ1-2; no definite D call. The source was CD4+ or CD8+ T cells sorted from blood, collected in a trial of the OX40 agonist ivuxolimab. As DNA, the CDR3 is TGTGCCAGCAGTGACTCTTGGGGCTACACCTTC. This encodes CASSDSWGYTF.